This TCR beta chain was recovered during a study of shared clonotypes between healthy human individuals. Profiled with immunoSEQ multiplex PCR; TCRdb holds only in-frame clones, not every one. The profile covers around 1,100,000 clones, with 70% to 85% appearing a single time and roughly 0.83% taken by the ten largest. Germline V gene lookup returns CDR1 LNHDA and CDR2 SQIVND (reference sequence). V was clipped by 5 bases and J by 1 base; unmatched bases: 6. This CDR3 comprises 16 residues. The clonotype was recovered from a man younger than 35 in good health. Some clones in this sample may be carry-over from other donors' samples. The chain employs TRBV19 and TRBJ2-1; 9 bases are shared with TRBD2. Sequencing was performed on memory CD4+ T cells from PBMCs. Documented subset: CD45RA-negative fraction. For the CDR3, the DNA is TGTGCCAGTAGTGTGCTAGCGGGGAAATCCTACAATGAGCAGTTCTTC. Amino acids: CASSVLAGKSYNEQFF.